Following are 32 T cell receptor beta chains from one sample sequenced in a study of shared clonotypes between healthy human individuals. The table came from immunoSEQ multiplex PCR; TCRdb's copy has only in-frame clones and leaves some out. This sample yields some 500,000 clones, of which approximately 77% are seen a single time; 12% belongs to the top ten. What was sequenced was PBMCs. These receptors all stem from a woman in her thirties or forties in good health. Some clones in this sample may be carry-over from other donors' samples.

V usage is TRBV5-5 and J usage is TRBJ1-1, with D perhaps matching TRBD1 (5 bases). The germline V gene encodes CDR1 SGHKS and CDR2 YYEKEE (reference sequence). The CDR3 totals 14 residues. Trimming removed 2 bases at V and 1 base at J, with 9 bases between. In DNA form, the CDR3 reads TGTGCCAGCAGCTTTCGGGGCGGGAACACTGAAGCTTTCTTT. It yields the protein CASSFRGGNTEAFF.

The rearrangement joins TRBV15 to TRBJ2-3; a possible D gene is TRBD2 (6 bases). Trimming pared 3 bases from V and 5 bases from J, leaving 15 bases between. CDR1 and CDR2 from the germline V gene are LNHNV and YYDKDF (reference sequence). The CDR3 is 15 residues long. The DNA for the CDR3 is TGTGCCACCAGCAGTTCAGCAGCGGGTGGAGATACGCAGTATTTT. Protein sequence: CATSSSAAGGDTQYF.

In its sample, this clone was seen a few times. The chain links TRBV6-5 to TRBJ1-2, with D maybe TRBD1 (5 bases). The CDR3 length is 14 residues. Germline V gene lookup returns CDR1 MNHEY and CDR2 SVGAGI. V was clipped by 2 bases and J by 4 bases, with 11 bases between them. The CDR3 DNA reads as TGTGCCAGCAGTTACGCAGGGACGTCCTATGGCTACACCTTC. It codes for CASSYAGTSYGYTF.

Notes on this clone: A read error may account for a junction end that differs from germline. J is TRBJ1-1 and V is TRBV6-5, with unresolved D. Germline CDR1 and CDR2: MNHEY and SVGAGI. The CDR3 runs to 15 residues. The CDR3 is CASSYSTGGYTEAFF. As DNA, the CDR3 is TGTGCCAGCAGCTACTCGACGGGAGGCTACACTGAAGCTTTCTTT.

Turning to this clone: This may be a read error: a much more frequent sequence differs by one nucleotide. CDR3 sequence (DNA): TGTGCCAGCAGGTCAGGGACGGACACCGGGGAGCTGTTTTTT. It specifies CASRSGTDTGELFF. V is TRBV6-5 and J is TRBJ1-3; D tentatively reads TRBD1 or TRBD2 (5 bases each). Near its end, the DNA agrees better with TRBJ2-2, so the J call may be wrong. This CDR3 is 14 amino acids long. CDR1 and CDR2 (germline): MNHEY, SVGAGI.

As concerns this clone: This may come from a read error, since a much larger clone is one base off. The DNA of the CDR3 is TGTGCCAGCAGTTACGGGACGGAGAATCAGCCCCAGCATTTT. Translated, it gives CASSYGTENQPQHF. This chain connects TRBV13 to TRBJ1-5, with D tentatively TRBD1 (5 bases). The CDR3 runs to 14 residues. V was shortened by 6 bases and J by 4 bases, with 13 bases between the two germline ends. Germline V gene lookup returns CDR1 PRHDT and CDR2 FYEKMQ (reference sequence).

The chain combines TRBV10-2 with TRBJ2-1; unclear D gene. V was shortened by 8 bases and J by 7 bases, with 21 bases between the two germline ends. Germline V gene lookup returns CDR1 WSHSY and CDR2 SAAADI. This CDR3 is 15 amino acids long. The CDR3 region is CASGRTGQGLNEQFF. For the CDR3, the DNA is TGCGCCAGCGGTCGGACGGGTCAAGGGTTGAATGAGCAGTTCTTC.

The J gene is TRBJ2-7, the V gene TRBV5-6; 9 bases agree with TRBD2. J was trimmed by 4 bases and V by 0 bases; bases with no gene match: 5. Germline V gives CDR1 SGHDT, CDR2 YYEEEE. There are 15 residues in the CDR3. CDR3 bases: TGTGCCAGCAGCTTGGGGGCGCTAGCGGGATACGAGCAGTACTTC. Protein product: CASSLGALAGYEQYF.

This clone appeared a single time. The V and J genes are TRBV21-1 and TRBJ2-7; TRBD2 is taken as the D call from the table, unchecked against the DNA. TRBV21-1 is marked as a pseudogene. This CDR3 is 15 amino acids long. The CDR3 reads CASTPPPERPYEQYF. CDR3 DNA: TGTGCCAGCACCCCACCACCGGAGCGCCCCTACGAGCAGTACTTC.

The V gene is TRBV7-6, the J gene TRBJ1-1, with D possibly TRBD1 on 5 matching bases. The V gene lost 5 bases and the J gene lost 7 bases, with 17 bases spanning the gap. The CDR3 has 14 amino acids. The germline V gene encodes CDR1 SGHVS and CDR2 FNYEAQ. The CDR3 is CASSPQRGKVEAFF. CDR3 DNA: TGTGCCAGCAGCCCCCAAAGGGGCAAAGTTGAAGCTTTCTTT.

Many counts were recorded for this clone. V and J are TRBV27 and TRBJ2-7, with D possibly being TRBD1 (6 bases). Per germline, CDR1 MNHEY and CDR2 SMNVEV (reference sequence). The V end was cut by 7 bases, the J end by 7 bases, with 20 bases between. The CDR3 sequence is 14 residues long. The CDR3 DNA is TGTGCCAGCACCCCTGGGGGCTTCAGCCGGGAGCAGTACTTC. As protein: CASTPGGFSREQYF.

At least ten counts were recorded for this clone. V gene TRBV15 combines with J gene TRBJ2-5, with 9 bases fitting TRBD2. The length of the CDR3 is 16 residues. V was clipped by 0 bases and J by 3 bases; unmatched bases: 5. The germline V gene has CDR1 LNHNV and CDR2 YYDKDF (reference sequence). The CDR3 DNA is TGTGCCACCAGCAGAGATTTGGTAGCGGGAGAAGAGACCCAGTACTTC. It encodes CATSRDLVAGEETQYF.

The J gene is TRBJ1-1, the V gene TRBV5-1; possibly TRBD1 for D (6 bases). V was clipped by 2 bases and J by 4 bases, with 21 bases between them. CDR3 length: 17 amino acids. Per germline, CDR1 SGHRS and CDR2 YFSETQ. CDR3 residues: CASSFFPRGGHGTEAFF. The CDR3 DNA reads as TGCGCCAGCAGCTTTTTCCCCCGCGGGGGGCACGGCACTGAAGCTTTCTTT.

This chain uses TRBV7-2 with TRBJ2-1, with a weak D call TRBD1 (6 bases). Per the germline V gene, CDR1 is SGHTA and CDR2 is FQGNSA. This CDR3 spans 15 amino acids. Trimming shortened V by 1 base and J by 5 bases, and 12 bases separated the two germline ends. The CDR3 coding sequence is TGTGCCAGCAGCTTAGTATTGGGGGCCCACAATGAGCAGTTCTTC. Translated, it gives CASSLVLGAHNEQFF. The full variable domain, rest sourced from reference TRBV7-2 and TRBJ2-1, is GAGVSQSPSNKVTEKGKDVELRCDPISGHTALYWYRQSLGQGLEFLIYFQGNSAPDKSGLPSDRFSAERTGGSVSTLTIQRTQQEDSAVYLCASSLVLGAHNEQFFGPGTRLTVL.

The chain employs TRBV2 and TRBJ2-2; 8 bases map to TRBD2. The junction had 3 bases not matched to a gene; V was cut back by 8 bases and J by 4 bases. Per germline, CDR1 SNHLY and CDR2 FYNNEI. The CDR3 loop spans 13 amino acids. The CDR3 reads CASSGTSTGELFF. As DNA, the CDR3 is TGTGCCAGCTCCGGGACTAGCACCGGGGAGCTGTTTTTT.

The chain joins TRBV30 to TRBJ2-1; 11 bases fit TRBD2. Germline values: CDR1 GTSNPN, CDR2 SVGIG (reference sequence). The junction had 9 bases not matched to a gene; V was cut back by 4 bases and J by 7 bases. The CDR3 contains 15 residues. The DNA of the CDR3 is TGTGCCTGGAAGTTCGTAGCGGGAGGGAAGAATGAGCAGTTCTTC. It codes for CAWKFVAGGKNEQFF.

As to this clone: Within the sample, other DNA sequences also encode this same CDR3. The gene calls are TRBV18 and TRBJ2-7, with a possible D match to TRBD1 (6 bases). Trimming pared 3 bases from V and 0 bases from J, leaving 9 bases between. This CDR3 has 14 amino acids. Germline V CDR1 and CDR2: KGHSH, LQKENI. The CDR3 here is CASSPRDTSYEQYF. The CDR3 nucleotides are TGTGCCAGCTCACCCCGGGACACCTCCTACGAGCAGTACTTC.

This clone was found many times. V gene TRBV27 combines with J gene TRBJ2-1; 10 bases align to TRBD2. CDR1 is MNHEY, CDR2 SMNVEV, per germline (reference sequence). The CDR3 runs 16 residues. Losses at the gene ends were 6 bases for V and 2 bases for J; bases not matched to a gene: 7. The CDR3 protein is CASSAIAGGPYNEQFF. The DNA for the CDR3 is TGTGCCAGCAGCGCAATAGCGGGAGGCCCCTACAATGAGCAGTTCTTC.

This chain uses TRBV5-4 with TRBJ2-5, with TRBD1 matching 9 bases. The CDR3 is made up of 15 amino acids. V lost 5 bases to trimming and J lost 4 bases; unmatched junction nucleotides: 9. Germline V gene data show CDR1 as SGHNT and CDR2 as YYREEE (reference sequence). CDR3 coding DNA: TGTGCCAGCAGTTCGGACAGGGGACGCGCAGAGACCCAGTACTTC. Translation: CASSSDRGRAETQYF.

V usage is TRBV5-4 and J usage is TRBJ2-2, with 7 bases lining up with TRBD2. Germline V gene data show CDR1 as SGHNT and CDR2 as YYREEE (reference sequence). V lost 0 bases to trimming and J lost 5 bases; unmatched junction nucleotides: 4. CDR3 size: 15 residues. Here the CDR3 DNA reads TGTGCCAGCAGCTTGGGGACTAGTAGGACCGGGGAGCTGTTTTTT. It encodes CASSLGTSRTGELFF. Combining the CDR3 with reference TRBV5-4 and TRBJ2-2 gives the whole variable domain ETGVTQSPTHLIKTRGQQVTLRCSSQSGHNTVSWYQQALGQGPQFIFQYYREEENGRGNFPPRFSGLQFPNYSSELNVNALELDDSALYLCASSLGTSRTGELFFGEGSRLTVL.

The V gene is TRBV7-8, the J gene TRBJ2-5; D remains unclear. The CDR3 covers 11 residues. Germline CDR1 SGHVS, CDR2 FQNEAQ. With 5 bases removed from V and 9 bases from J, the gap between germline ends came to 10 bases. The CDR3 nucleotides read TGTGCCAGCAGCCGCCGAGGTCCCCAGTACTTC. Its translation: CASSRRGPQYF.

CDR3 sequence (DNA): TGTGCCAGCAGTTTTCGAACAGGGGGCGGATACGAGCAGTACTTC. Translated: CASSFRTGGGYEQYF. The chain carries TRBV27 and TRBJ2-7; 9 nucleotides line up with TRBD1. The CDR3 is 15 residues long. Trimming at V came to 3 bases and at J to 4 bases, leaving 7 bases not matched to a gene. Germline CDR1 and CDR2: MNHEY and SMNVEV (reference sequence).

The chain has TRBV6-5 and TRBJ1-5; D uncertain. V lost 6 bases and J lost 5, with 17 bases in between. Per germline, CDR1 MNHEY and CDR2 SVGAGI. CDR3 size: 15 residues. The CDR3 here is CASRAGSKSDQPQHF. The CDR3 region has the DNA TGTGCCAGCAGGGCAGGATCTAAGTCCGATCAGCCCCAGCATTTT.

As regards this clone: This is likely an artifact of a read error, given a far larger clone one base away. This chain connects TRBV30 to TRBJ1-6, with D unresolved. V was trimmed by 5 bases and J by 1 base, leaving 6 bases between them. Germline CDR1 is GTSNPN and CDR2 is SVGIG (reference sequence). The CDR3 has 13 residues. The CDR3 here is CAWLRSYNSPLHF. CDR3 nucleotides: TGTGCCTGGCTAAGGTCCTATAATTCACCCCTCCACTTT.

V usage is TRBV7-9 and J usage is TRBJ2-3, with unresolved D. The ends were cut back, 6 bases at V and 6 bases at J, with 22 bases in the middle. The CDR3 has 16 amino acids. From germline, CDR1 is SEHNR and CDR2 FQNEAQ (reference sequence). The CDR3 DNA reads as TGTGCCAGCAGTCCAACGGGCGCACTTCAGTTCGATACGCAGTATTTT. It encodes CASSPTGALQFDTQYF. Filled out from reference TRBV7-9 and TRBJ2-3, the complete variable domain reads DTGVSQNPRHKITKRGQNVTFRCDPISEHNRLYWYRQTLGQGPEFLTYFQNEAQLEKSRLLSDRFSAERPKGSFSTLEIQRTEQGDSAMYLCASSPTGALQFDTQYFGPGTRLTVL.

V gene TRBV11-2 combines with J gene TRBJ2-7, with 11 bases lining up with TRBD1. CDR1 and CDR2 (germline): SGHAT, FQNNGV. V shed 4 bases, J shed 3 bases, and the junction held 2 bases outside the gene matches. This CDR3 has 14 amino acids. The CDR3 loop is CASSWDRGNYEQYF. CDR3 nucleotide sequence: TGTGCCAGCAGCTGGGACAGGGGGAACTACGAGCAGTACTTC.

The chain combines TRBV28 with TRBJ2-7, with D possibly TRBD1 on 6 matching bases. Germline lookup yields CDR1 MDHEN and CDR2 SYDVKM. The CDR3 is made up of 16 amino acids. Trimming removed 1 base at V and 0 bases at J, with 13 bases between. This chain's CDR3 is CASSLSGVFGSYEQYF. CDR3 coding DNA: TGTGCCAGCAGTTTATCAGGGGTATTTGGCTCCTACGAGCAGTACTTC.

The genes are TRBV10-3 and TRBJ1-5, with no clear D. Trimming left V 0 bases short and J 7 bases short, with 10 bases between. The CDR3 extends over 14 amino acids. Germline assignment: CDR1 ENHRY and CDR2 SYGVKD. The CDR3 DNA follows: TGTGCCATCAGTGAGTCGACTCGCGGACAGCCCCAGCATTTT. It translates to CAISESTRGQPQHF.

The J gene is TRBJ2-7, the V gene TRBV10-3; the D gene could be TRBD1 or TRBD2 (5 bases each). V was pared by 2 bases and J by 0 bases, with 20 bases between. The CDR3 totals 18 residues. From germline, CDR1 is ENHRY and CDR2 SYGVKD. The CDR3 coding sequence is TGTGCCATCAGTGAGACAATATCCGGGACGTTAAGCTCCTACGAGCAGTACTTC. Translated: CAISETISGTLSSYEQYF.

The chain combines TRBV18 with TRBJ2-1, with 14 bases matching TRBD2. Germline-derived CDR1 and CDR2 are KGHSH and LQKENI. The CDR3 runs 16 residues. The J segment lost 7 bases and the V segment lost 6 bases, leaving 8 bases of the junction unmatched. CDR3 amino acids: CASSSPGLAGVNEQFF. DNA of the CDR3: TGTGCCAGCTCGTCACCGGGACTAGCGGGGGTGAATGAGCAGTTCTTC.

V gene TRBV10-3 combines with J gene TRBJ2-5; a weak D match, TRBD2 (6 bases). There are 15 residues in the CDR3. Between the trimmed V and J ends, which lost 3 bases and 4 bases, there was a span of 15 bases. Germline V gives CDR1 ENHRY, CDR2 SYGVKD. In DNA, the CDR3 is TGTGCCATCAGTGACTTGCAAACAGCGGGAGAGACCCAGTACTTC. Protein: CAISDLQTAGETQYF.

The rearrangement joins TRBV11-2 to TRBJ2-7, with 9 bases lining up with TRBD2. The CDR3 length is 15 residues. Germline V gene lookup returns CDR1 SGHAT and CDR2 FQNNGV. V lost 1 base, J lost 5 bases, and 6 bases stayed unmatched. CDR3: CASSLGSGRTNEQYF. As DNA, the CDR3 is TGTGCCAGCAGCTTAGGTAGCGGGAGAACCAACGAGCAGTACTTC.